Listed below are T cell receptor beta chains from one sample, sequenced in a study of shared clonotypes between healthy human individuals. The repertoire was sequenced with immunoSEQ multiplex PCR; TCRdb's copy has only in-frame clones and lacks some. This sample has 640,000 or so clones, with approximately 79% found just once. The source material was memory CD4+ T cells sorted from blood. The receptors derive from a woman between 25 and 40 years old in good health. CDR3s include the opening cysteine and the closing phenylalanine or tryptophan. Fields, in order: clone size, D gene, V gene, J gene, CDR3 protein, CDR3 DNA. D genes are given only for firm matches. Some rows have no size entry. The others give once, few or many, or a class for an expanded clone.

NA	TRBD1	TRBV6-1	TRBJ2-7	CASSEPGQGLNEQYF	TGTGCCAGCAGTGAACCGGGACAGGGGCTCAACGAGCAGTACTTC
NA	TRBD1	TRBV30	TRBJ2-7	CAWSVRDRGREQYF	TGTGCCTGGAGTGTTAGGGACAGGGGGCGCGAGCAGTACTTC
NA	NA	TRBV21-1	TRBJ2-5	CASSSGTMVTQYF	TGTGCCAGCAGCTCCGGGACGATGGTGACCCAGTACTTC
few	TRBD2	TRBV19	TRBJ2-7	CASSMGLAGGIYEQYF	TGTGCCAGTAGTATGGGACTAGCGGGAGGTATCTACGAGCAGTACTTC
NA	TRBD2	TRBV7-3	TRBJ2-1	CASSAWTSGGNEQFF	TGTGCCAGCAGCGCCTGGACTAGCGGGGGTAATGAGCAGTTCTTC
many	TRBD2	TRBV6-6	TRBJ2-7	CASSSGTMRYEQYF	TGTGCCAGCAGCTCCGGGACTATGAGGTACGAGCAGTACTTC
NA	TRBD1	TRBV27	TRBJ2-7	CASKLDRAYEQYF	TGTGCCAGCAAACTGGACAGGGCTTACGAGCAGTACTTC
NA	NA	TRBV2	TRBJ1-1	CASSATGRVNTEAFF	TGTGCCAGCAGTGCCACAGGGCGGGTGAACACTGAAGCTTTCTTT
NA	NA	TRBV7-9	TRBJ2-2	CASSPWTTGELFF	TGTGCCAGCAGCCCTTGGACCACCGGGGAGCTGTTTTTT
few	NA	TRBV7-2	TRBJ2-7	CASSLGRMERPEGEQYF	TGTGCCAGCAGCTTAGGTCGGATGGAACGGCCGGAGGGGGAGCAGTACTTC
NA	NA	TRBV29-1	TRBJ2-2	CSVYNTGELFF	TGCAGCGTTTATAACACCGGGGAGCTGTTTTTT